A single sample gave rise to the 31 T cell receptor beta chains below, sequenced in a study of blood T cell repertoires in COVID-19. Generated by immunoSEQ multiplex PCR, the TCRdb table keeps only in-frame clones and is missing some. The sample records 77,000 or so clones, approximately 85% being singletons. The material sequenced was peripheral blood. All receptors derive from a man older than 75 with acute or convalescent COVID-19.

V gene TRBV27 combines with J gene TRBJ1-4; D might be TRBD1 (5 bases). The CDR3 is made up of 17 amino acids. V lost 11 bases to trimming and J lost 6 bases, with 28 bases between them. The germline V gene has CDR1 MNHEY and CDR2 SMNVEV (reference sequence). The CDR3 loop reads CAPTSRAPLSVYEKLFF. Written as DNA, the CDR3 is TGTGCCCCCACGAGCAGGGCTCCACTGAGTGTATATGAAAAACTGTTTTTT.

This clone came up a few times. This CDR3 is CASSQNTGTGGRPQHF. The CDR3 DNA reads as TGCGCCAGCAGCCAAAACACCGGGACAGGCGGAAGGCCCCAGCATTTT. The rearrangement joins TRBV4-1 to TRBJ1-5, with 8 bases fitting TRBD1. This CDR3 comprises 16 residues. In germline, CDR1 is MGHRA, CDR2 YSYEKL. Trimming took 2 bases from V and 9 from J; bases not matched to a gene: 12.

The chain couples TRBV7-2 to TRBJ2-3; possible D gene TRBD2, 6 bases. This CDR3 has 14 residues. V dropped 5 bases and J dropped 0 bases, with 9 bases sitting between them. Looked up from germline, CDR1 is SGHTA and CDR2 is FQGNSA. The CDR3 bases are TGTGCCAGCAGCCCTCGGGGGAGCACAGATACGCAGTATTTT. Translation: CASSPRGSTDTQYF.

The V gene is TRBV3-1 (or the pseudogene TRBV3-2), the J gene TRBJ2-3, with D tentatively TRBD2 (7 bases). Germline values: CDR1 LGHDT, CDR2 YNNKEL (reference sequence). The CDR3 is 13 amino acids. V was shortened by 3 bases and J by 8 bases, with 12 bases between the two germline ends. The CDR3: CASSHWEGVTQYF. CDR3 DNA sequence: TGTGCCAGCAGCCATTGGGAGGGGGTTACGCAGTATTTT.

The CDR3 sequence is CASSSLRGADTQYF. Written as DNA, the CDR3 is TGTGCCAGCAGCTCACTTCGGGGGGCGGATACGCAGTATTTT. The rearrangement uses TRBV11-3 and TRBJ2-3; D is perhaps TRBD2 (7 bases). Trimming took off 4 bases at V and 6 bases at J, with 14 bases between the two ends. The length of the CDR3 is 14 residues. Germline CDR1 reads SGHNT; CDR2 reads YENEEA.

The chain recombines TRBV12-3 or TRBV12-4 with TRBJ1-2, with 8 bases lining up with TRBD1. The CDR3 spans 13 residues. The V and J ends lost 6 bases and 8 bases, in that order; junction bases with no gene match: 8. This CDR3 reads CASSSGGAEGYTF. CDR3 nucleotides: TGTGCCAGCAGCTCAGGGGGCGCAGAAGGCTACACCTTC.

Worth noting for this clone: The limits of the CDR3 on the DNA are not certain, so only TCRdb's listed CDR3 is given. The V and J genes are TRBV27 and TRBJ1-1; the tabulated D call, TRBD1, remains unverified against the DNA. Counting both end residues, the CDR3 totals 13 amino acids. Germline V gives CDR1 MNHEY, CDR2 SMNVEV (reference sequence). This CDR3 is CASSSSQGPEAFF.

The rearrangement joins TRBV11-2 to TRBJ2-1; 12 nucleotides align to TRBD2. Germline V gene data show CDR1 as SGHAT and CDR2 as FQNNGV. This CDR3 is 17 amino acids long. Losses at the gene ends were 1 base for V and 10 bases for J; bases not matched to a gene: 11. DNA of the CDR3: TGTGCCAGCAGCTTAGGCAGTGGGACTAGCGGGCGTGTGGAGCAGTTCTTC. Residues: CASSLGSGTSGRVEQFF.

This rearrangement joins TRBV4-1 to TRBJ2-3; 13 nucleotides align to TRBD2. CDR3 length: 16 residues. Germline V CDR1 and CDR2: MGHRA, YSYEKL. Losses at the gene ends were 1 base for V and 5 bases for J; bases not matched to a gene: 3. The CDR3 loop reads CASSQGTSGRVDTQYF. The CDR3 coding sequence is TGCGCCAGCAGCCAAGGGACTAGCGGGAGAGTAGATACGCAGTATTTT.

The chain uses TRBV2 and TRBJ1-2, with a possible D match to TRBD1 (5 bases). The V end was cut by 6 bases, the J end by 6 bases, with 23 bases between. CDR3 length: 16 residues. In germline, CDR1 is SNHLY, CDR2 FYNNEI. DNA of the CDR3: TGTGCCAGCAGCCCGGAGGGGACGGCCGCTAGCGATGGCTACACCTTC. It translates to CASSPEGTAASDGYTF.

This clone showed up just a few times. The chain links TRBV11-3 to TRBJ1-5; 8 nucleotides agree with TRBD1. V trimming: 2 bases; J trimming: 5 bases; junction bases outside the gene matches: 8. Germline CDR1 and CDR2: SGHNT and YENEEA. This CDR3 contains 16 residues. CDR3 region: CASSLSIRGHHQPQHF. In nucleotides, the CDR3 is TGTGCCAGCAGCTTAAGCATCAGGGGGCACCATCAGCCCCAGCATTTT.

The V and J genes are TRBV7-9 and TRBJ2-3; 9 bases agree with TRBD2. The germline V gene encodes CDR1 SEHNR and CDR2 FQNEAQ (reference sequence). J lost 4 bases, V lost 8 bases, and 13 bases had no gene match. The CDR3 is 16 residues long. The CDR3 coding sequence is TGTGCCAGCCGGCAATCTAGCGGGAAAGCGGCAGATACGCAGTATTTT. It translates to CASRQSSGKAADTQYF.

The genes are TRBV5-6 and TRBJ1-1, with D possibly TRBD1 on 6 matching bases. The CDR3 runs 15 residues. Germline loops: CDR1 SGHDT, CDR2 YYEEEE. Trimming left V 0 bases short and J 0 bases short, with 9 bases between. The CDR3 reads CASSLGGGLNTEAFF. Here the CDR3 DNA reads TGTGCCAGCAGCTTGGGAGGGGGATTGAACACTGAAGCTTTCTTT.

V is TRBV24-1 and J is TRBJ2-2; 7 bases fit TRBD1. The germline CDR1 and CDR2 sequences are KGHDR and SFDVKD. The junction had 4 bases not matched to a gene; V was cut back by 3 bases and J by 4 bases. The CDR3 runs to 15 residues. This chain's CDR3 is CATSDTGAGTGELFF. The DNA of the CDR3 is TGTGCCACCAGTGATACAGGGGCGGGCACCGGGGAGCTGTTTTTT.

CDR3 in amino acids: CASSYWGGFYGYTF. The DNA of the CDR3 is TGTGCCAGCAGTTACTGGGGGGGATTCTATGGCTACACCTTC. The V and J genes are TRBV6-5 and TRBJ1-2; tentatively, D is TRBD1 (5 bases). CDR3 length: 14 amino acids. CDR1 is MNHEY and CDR2 is SVGAGI in the germline V gene. The V gene lost 1 base and the J gene lost 4 bases, with 10 bases spanning the gap.

The chain is built from TRBV7-2 and TRBJ1-5, with D possibly being TRBD1 (5 bases). V was shortened by 3 bases and J by 1 base, with 10 bases between the two germline ends. CDR1 and CDR2 from the germline V gene are SGHTA and FQGNSA. This CDR3 spans 15 amino acids. CDR3 in DNA: TGTGCCAGCAGCTTGGCTGGACAAAGCAATCAGCCCCAGCATTTT. Translating it yields CASSLAGQSNQPQHF.

The V call is TRBV7-2, the J call TRBJ2-1; TRBD1 matches 9 bases. The CDR3 is 15 residues long. CDR1 SGHTA and CDR2 FQGNSA come from the germline V gene. J gave up 7 bases and V 1 base, and 5 bases lay outside the gene matches. The CDR3 DNA follows: TGTGCCAGCAGCTTAGACAGGGGGCGCGTGAATGAGCAGTTCTTC. Its translation is CASSLDRGRVNEQFF.

This chain connects TRBV6-5 to TRBJ2-3; 8 positions agree with TRBD1. This CDR3 is 15 amino acids long. V shed 6 bases, J shed 2 bases, and the junction held 7 bases outside the gene matches. The germline CDR1 and CDR2 sequences are MNHEY and SVGAGI. Written as DNA, the CDR3 is TGTGCCAGCAGCGACAGGGGCAAATACACAGATACGCAGTATTTT. Its protein is CASSDRGKYTDTQYF.

The chain employs TRBV5-4 and TRBJ2-2; D perhaps matches TRBD1 (6 bases). The CDR3 has 18 residues. The V gene lost 4 bases and the J gene lost 4 bases, with 23 bases spanning the gap. The germline CDR1 and CDR2 sequences are SGHNT and YYREEE (reference sequence). This CDR3 reads CASSDLLTPTGFTGELFF. CDR3 nucleotide sequence: TGTGCCAGCAGCGACCTTTTAACTCCGACAGGATTCACCGGGGAGCTGTTTTTT.

This clone was observed a single time. The CDR3 DNA follows: TGTGCCAGCAGCTTAAGGGGGAGCACAGATACGCAGTATTTT. Translating gives CASSLRGSTDTQYF. The genes are TRBV7-9 and TRBJ2-3, with TRBD1 as a possible D gene (6 bases). V was clipped by 2 bases and J by 0 bases, with 6 bases between them. Germline loops: CDR1 SEHNR, CDR2 FQNEAQ (reference sequence). The CDR3 is 14 amino acids.

This chain joins TRBV5-1 and TRBJ2-1, with D maybe TRBD1 (5 bases). CDR3 length: 14 amino acids. From germline, CDR1 is SGHRS and CDR2 YFSETQ. The V gene lost 0 bases and the J gene lost 5 bases, with 9 bases spanning the gap. CDR3: CASSLAQEHNEQFF. In DNA, the CDR3 is TGCGCCAGCAGCTTGGCACAGGAGCACAATGAGCAGTTCTTC.

The chain uses TRBV3-1 (or the pseudogene TRBV3-2) and TRBJ2-5; 8 bases are shared with TRBD2. Germline lookup yields CDR1 LGHDT and CDR2 YNNKEL (reference sequence). This CDR3 contains 17 residues. The trim removed 0 bases at V and 2 bases at J, leaving 8 bases unmatched. The CDR3 region is CASSQEIERGPQETQYF. The CDR3 DNA follows: TGTGCCAGCAGCCAAGAGATCGAGCGGGGGCCTCAAGAGACCCAGTACTTC.

The chain combines TRBV6-1 with TRBJ1-5, with D possibly TRBD1 on 6 matching bases. Germline CDR1 MNHNS, CDR2 SASEGT. CDR3 length: 17 amino acids. V was trimmed by 2 bases and J by 7 bases, leaving 21 bases between them. CDR3 in DNA: TGTGCCAGCAGTGAAAATGGGTTTTGGGACACAGACCAGCCCCAGCATTTT. Amino acids: CASSENGFWDTDQPQHF.

The chain recombines TRBV27 with TRBJ2-5, with 13 bases aligning to TRBD2. This CDR3 comprises 14 residues. The junction had 8 bases not matched to a gene; V was cut back by 9 bases and J by 7 bases. The germline CDR1 and CDR2 sequences are MNHEY and SMNVEV (reference sequence). Written as DNA, the CDR3 is TGTGCCAGTAGGGGACTAGCGGGGAGTGTGACCCAGTACTTC. This translates into CASRGLAGSVTQYF.

This rearrangement joins TRBV6-2 or TRBV6-3 to TRBJ2-7; 11 bases fit TRBD2. Per germline, CDR1 MNHEY and CDR2 SVGEGT. CDR3 length: 16 residues. With V trimmed by 0 bases and J by 4 bases, 5 bases remained unmatched. DNA for the CDR3: TGTGCCAGCAGTTACTCTGTAGCGGGAGGGCCGTACGAGCAGTACTTC. Its protein product is CASSYSVAGGPYEQYF.

The J gene is TRBJ2-5, the V gene TRBV14, with TRBD1 matching 8 bases. Germline CDR1 SGHDN, CDR2 FVKESK. The CDR3 sequence is 15 residues long. V shed 1 base, J shed 4 bases, and the junction held 5 bases outside the gene matches. The CDR3 sequence: CASSQVYRGRETQYF. The CDR3 nucleotides read TGTGCCAGCAGCCAAGTATACAGGGGGAGAGAGACCCAGTACTTC.

This clone came up a few times. The J gene is TRBJ1-3, the V gene TRBV19; the D is unclear. The germline gives CDR1 LNHDA, CDR2 SQIVND (reference sequence). Trimming took 4 bases from V and 4 from J, leaving 11 bases between them. CDR3 length: 14 amino acids. In DNA, the CDR3 is TGTGCCAGTAGTACGGGTGGAGGAGGAAACACCATATATTTT. Translating it yields CASSTGGGGNTIYF. The entire variable domain, with the rest obtained from reference TRBV19 and TRBJ1-3, is as follows: DGGITQSPKYLFRKEGQNVTLSCEQNLNHDAMYWYRQDPGQGLRLIYYSQIVNDFQKGDIAEGYSVSREKKESFPLTVTSAQKNPTAFYLCASSTGGGGNTIYFGEGSWLTVV.

The CDR3 coding sequence is TGTGCCAGCAGTTACCAGGGGGATAGCGGGAAAGAGACCCAGTACTTC. Amino acids: CASSYQGDSGKETQYF. This rearrangement joins TRBV6-6 to TRBJ2-5, with TRBD2 as a possible D gene (8 bases). V lost 2 bases and J lost 3, with 16 bases in between. Germline V gene data show CDR1 as MNHNY and CDR2 as SVGAGI (reference sequence). This CDR3 spans 16 amino acids.

V gene TRBV18 combines with J gene TRBJ2-3; TRBD1 is a possible D gene (5 bases). V dropped 6 bases and J dropped 2 bases, with 12 bases sitting between them. The CDR3 consists of 14 residues. Germline V gene lookup returns CDR1 KGHSH and CDR2 LQKENI. This CDR3 reads CASSDSYSTDTQYF. The DNA of the CDR3 is TGTGCCAGCTCCGACAGTTATTCCACAGATACGCAGTATTTT.

This clone was recorded only once. V usage is TRBV27 and J usage is TRBJ1-4; 8 bases align to TRBD1. Trimming removed 4 bases from V and 7 bases from J; junction bases left unmatched: 5. Per germline, CDR1 MNHEY and CDR2 SMNVEV (reference sequence). CDR3 length: 14 amino acids. Here the CDR3 DNA reads TGTGCCAGCAGTTGGACAGGGAGAAGTGAAAAACTGTTTTTT. This translates into CASSWTGRSEKLFF.

The chain recombines TRBV19 with TRBJ1-5, with 9 bases lining up with TRBD1. V dropped 5 bases and J dropped 7; count of bases not matched to a gene: 21. The CDR3 has 19 amino acids. The germline gives CDR1 LNHDA, CDR2 SQIVND (reference sequence). The CDR3 loop reads CASSSQSGTGQAWRQPQHF. The CDR3 DNA reads as TGTGCCAGTAGTTCTCAATCCGGGACAGGGCAGGCTTGGAGGCAGCCCCAGCATTTT.